These 23 T cell receptor beta chains were sequenced from one sample in a study of blood T cell repertoires in COVID-19. Clones were sequenced by immunoSEQ multiplex PCR, and TCRdb holds only the in-frame ones, with some missing. The sample holds more than 95,000 clones; approximately 83% are singletons and the top ten take 25% to 30%. Material: peripheral blood. The receptors come from a woman of 80 years or more with acute or convalescent COVID-19.

CDR3 coding DNA: TGTGCCAGCAGCTTAGGCACCGGGACTGAAGCTTTCTTT. Amino acids: CASSLGTGTEAFF. The chain recombines TRBV7-9 with TRBJ1-1, with unresolved D. The CDR3 is made up of 13 amino acids. The germline gives CDR1 SEHNR, CDR2 FQNEAQ (reference sequence). The V end was cut by 1 base, the J end by 5 bases, with 8 bases between.

The V and J genes are TRBV11-2 and TRBJ2-3; unclear D gene. The CDR3 loop spans 13 amino acids. Germline CDR1 and CDR2: SGHAT and FQNNGV. The V and J ends lost 3 bases and 6 bases respectively, with 10 bases between them. CDR3 loop: CASSLTGSDTQYF. The CDR3 nucleotides read TGTGCCAGCAGCTTGACTGGTTCGGATACGCAGTATTTT. Using reference TRBV11-2 and TRBJ2-3 for the parts outside the CDR3, the full variable domain is EAGVAQSPRYKIIEKRQSVAFWCNPISGHATLYWYQQILGQGPKLLIQFQNNGVVDDSQLPKDRFSAERLKGVDSTLKIQPAKLEDSAVYLCASSLTGSDTQYFGPGTRLTVL.

This clone turned up a few times. The chain has TRBV10-3 and TRBJ2-5; 7 nucleotides align to TRBD1. The trim removed 7 bases at V and 3 bases at J, leaving 8 bases unmatched. CDR3 length: 14 residues. The germline V gene has CDR1 ENHRY and CDR2 SYGVKD. This CDR3 is CAINSGTAKETQYF. DNA of the CDR3: TGTGCCATCAATTCCGGGACAGCAAAAGAGACCCAGTACTTC.

The rearrangement joins TRBV28 to TRBJ1-2, with D unclear. CDR3 length equals 13 residues. V was pared by 10 bases and J by 3 bases, with 15 bases between. Germline loops: CDR1 MDHEN, CDR2 SYDVKM. The CDR3 loop is CATTNSFYYGYTF. DNA for the CDR3: TGTGCCACCACAAATTCCTTTTACTATGGCTACACCTTC.

The chain uses TRBV29-1 and TRBJ2-1; 8 positions match TRBD1. The V gene end was trimmed by 6 bases and the J gene end by 8 bases; junction bases not matched to a gene: 9. CDR1 and CDR2 from the germline V gene are SQVTM and ANQGSEA. This CDR3 region has 13 residues. CDR3 sequence (DNA): TGCAGCGTCCCCGGGACAGGTTGGGATGAGCAGTTCTTC. Translating it yields CSVPGTGWDEQFF.

The V and J genes are TRBV5-1 and TRBJ2-7; a possible D gene is TRBD2 (5 bases). Trimming left V 1 base short and J 6 bases short, with 11 bases between. Germline-derived CDR1 and CDR2 are SGHRS and YFSETQ. The CDR3 runs to 13 residues. CDR3 nucleotides: TGCGCCAGCAGCTTGTCCCCAAGCGGCGAGCAGTACTTC. This codes for CASSLSPSGEQYF. The full variable domain, in which reference TRBV5-1 and TRBJ2-7 provide the parts outside the CDR3, is KAGVTQTPRYLIKTRGQQVTLSCSPISGHRSVSWYQQTPGQGLQFLFEYFSETQRNKGNFPGRFSGRQFSNSRSEMNVSTLELGDSALYLCASSLSPSGEQYFGPGTRLTVT.

The rearrangement joins TRBV13 to TRBJ1-5; maybe TRBD1 (6 bases). This CDR3 region has 15 residues. Germline lookup yields CDR1 PRHDT and CDR2 FYEKMQ (reference sequence). The V end was cut by 3 bases, the J end by 6 bases, with 15 bases between. CDR3 nucleotide sequence: TGTGCCAGCAGCTTGGGGGCTTCCGCAATTCAGCCCCAGCATTTT. It yields the protein CASSLGASAIQPQHF.

The V gene is TRBV29-1, the J gene TRBJ2-3; 15 bases line up with TRBD2. Germline V gives CDR1 SQVTM, CDR2 ANQGSEA. CDR3 length: 16 residues. The V gene end was trimmed by 6 bases and the J gene end by 6 bases; junction bases not matched to a gene: 10. CDR3 DNA sequence: TGCAGCGTGGGCGGGACTAGCGGGGGGCCGGGGGATACGCAGTATTTT. Translation: CSVGGTSGGPGDTQYF.

The chain joins TRBV3-1 (or the pseudogene TRBV3-2) to TRBJ2-3, with TRBD1 matching 9 bases. Germline V lookup: CDR1 LGHDT, CDR2 YNNKEL (reference sequence). V lost 5 bases to trimming and J lost 2 bases; unmatched junction nucleotides: 11. CDR3 size: 17 residues. The CDR3 DNA reads TGTGCCAGCAGCTACGCCGGGACAGGGTCCTTCACAGATACGCAGTATTTT. It encodes CASSYAGTGSFTDTQYF.

The chain carries TRBV6-5 and TRBJ2-5; 7 nucleotides match TRBD1. The junction had 11 bases not matched to a gene; V was cut back by 8 bases and J by 2 bases. This CDR3 region has 15 residues. Germline V gene lookup returns CDR1 MNHEY and CDR2 SVGAGI. The chain's CDR3 is CASRPGTVSQETQYF. CDR3 bases: TGTGCCAGCCGTCCCGGGACAGTTTCTCAAGAGACCCAGTACTTC.

The V call is TRBV6-2 or TRBV6-3, the J call TRBJ1-5; D remains unclear. V lost 5 bases, J lost 1 base, and 21 bases lay in between. The germline gives CDR1 MNHEY, CDR2 SVGEGT. The CDR3 runs 18 residues. CDR3 nucleotide sequence: TGTGCCAGCAGTCGGGAAGGTTCTCCACTTGGAAGCAATCAGCCCCAGCATTTT. Amino acid sequence: CASSREGSPLGSNQPQHF.

This chain connects TRBV2 to TRBJ2-3; 7 bases are shared with TRBD1. The CDR3 has 15 amino acids. V lost 9 bases to trimming and J lost 2 bases; unmatched junction nucleotides: 11. Germline values: CDR1 SNHLY, CDR2 FYNNEI. The DNA for the CDR3 is TGTGCCAGTAGCCTATCGGGACAGATCACAGATACGCAGTATTTT. Translated, it gives CASSLSGQITDTQYF.

The CDR3 coding sequence is TGCGCCAGCAGCCTGATGTTGCGAGAAGAGACCCAGTACTTC. It translates to CASSLMLREETQYF. This chain links TRBV4-1 with TRBJ2-5; unclear D gene. This CDR3 is 14 amino acids long. Germline CDR1 MGHRA, CDR2 YSYEKL. V was cut by 4 bases and J by 3 bases, with 12 bases left in between.

The chain employs TRBV7-8 and TRBJ1-2; the D gene is possibly TRBD1 (6 bases). There are 14 residues in the CDR3. V was pared by 6 bases and J by 0 bases, with 11 bases between. Germline-derived CDR1 and CDR2 are SGHVS and FQNEAQ. CDR3 sequence: CASRAGASNYGYTF. CDR3 bases: TGTGCCAGCAGGGCAGGGGCCTCTAACTATGGCTACACCTTC. The full variable domain, its missing parts supplied by reference TRBV7-8 and TRBJ1-2, is GAGVSQSPRYKVAKRGQDVALRCDPISGHVSLFWYQQALGQGPEFLTYFQNEAQLDKSGLPSDRFFAERPEGSVSTLKIQRTQQEDSAVYLCASRAGASNYGYTFGSGTRLTVV.

The chain couples TRBV9 to TRBJ2-1, with TRBD2 as a possible D gene (6 bases). The CDR3 is 14 residues long. V was cut by 2 bases and J by 7 bases, with 13 bases left in between. CDR1 is SGDLS, CDR2 YYNGEE, per germline. This CDR3 reads CASSVSGGENEQFF. CDR3 bases: TGTGCCAGCAGCGTGTCCGGCGGGGAGAATGAGCAGTTCTTC.

The chain couples TRBV6-5 to TRBJ1-1; D remains ambiguous. CDR1 is MNHEY, CDR2 SVGAGI, per germline. The CDR3 covers 15 residues. V was shortened by 6 bases and J by 5 bases, with 19 bases between the two germline ends. The CDR3 DNA sequence: TGTGCCAGCAGGCCATTTGGGAGAAGGGAGACTGAAGCTTTCTTT. Its translation is CASRPFGRRETEAFF.

The rearrangement uses TRBV18 and TRBJ2-1, with 10 positions matching TRBD2. Per the germline V gene, CDR1 is KGHSH and CDR2 is LQKENI. The junction had 19 bases not matched to a gene; V was cut back by 6 bases and J by 8 bases. The CDR3 is 18 residues long. CDR3 in amino acids: CASSPARTSGRSGYEQFF. The CDR3 DNA reads as TGTGCCAGCTCGCCCGCCAGGACTAGCGGACGTTCTGGATATGAGCAGTTCTTC.

The J gene is TRBJ2-1, the V gene TRBV2; 7 positions agree with TRBD1. This CDR3 is 13 amino acids long. Germline V lookup: CDR1 SNHLY, CDR2 FYNNEI. With 8 bases clipped from V and 9 bases from J, the junction kept 10 bases outside the gene matches. CDR3 in DNA: TGTGCCAGCCGTGGGGTAGGGGGCGGTGAGCAGTTCTTC. Amino acid sequence: CASRGVGGGEQFF.

The chain joins TRBV11-2 to TRBJ2-3; 8 positions match TRBD1. Germline V gives CDR1 SGHAT, CDR2 FQNNGV. This CDR3 is 19 amino acids long. The trim removed 5 bases at V and 3 bases at J, leaving 19 bases unmatched. The CDR3 sequence: CASSLNKIGQGVRTDTQYF. The CDR3 DNA reads as TGTGCCAGCAGCCTAAATAAAATCGGACAGGGAGTAAGAACAGATACGCAGTATTTT.

This clone came up a few times. V gene TRBV6-6 combines with J gene TRBJ2-7; the match to TRBD1 covers 8 bases. V dropped 2 bases and J dropped 6; count of bases not matched to a gene: 3. The germline V gene encodes CDR1 MNHNY and CDR2 SVGAGI (reference sequence). The CDR3 has 13 amino acids. In DNA, the CDR3 is TGTGCCAGCAGTTACGGAGACAGGGGCGAGCAGTACGTC. Its translation: CASSYGDRGEQYV.

This chain joins TRBV7-3 and TRBJ2-2, with D perhaps matching TRBD2 (5 bases). Per germline, CDR1 SGHTA and CDR2 FQGTGA. Between the trimmed V and J ends, which lost 1 base and 0 bases, there was a span of 9 bases. CDR3 length: 16 amino acids. CDR3 sequence (DNA): TGTGCCAGCAGCTTAAATACAGCGGCGAACACCGGGGAGCTGTTTTTT. Translated, it gives CASSLNTAANTGELFF.

The chain is built from TRBV7-8 and TRBJ1-2; TRBD1 agrees at 7 bases. V shed 3 bases, J shed 5 bases, and the junction held 15 bases outside the gene matches. The CDR3 spans 17 residues. Germline V gives CDR1 SGHVS, CDR2 FQNEAQ. This CDR3 reads CASSFLTGAEDLYGYTF. The CDR3 bases are TGTGCCAGCAGCTTCTTAACAGGGGCCGAAGACCTTTATGGCTACACCTTC. Full variable domain (rest looked up from reference TRBV7-8 and TRBJ1-2): GAGVSQSPRYKVAKRGQDVALRCDPISGHVSLFWYQQALGQGPEFLTYFQNEAQLDKSGLPSDRFFAERPEGSVSTLKIQRTQQEDSAVYLCASSFLTGAEDLYGYTFGSGTRLTVV.

The V call is TRBV27, the J call TRBJ2-2, with 11 bases matching TRBD1. The CDR3 length is 19 residues. Germline CDR1 MNHEY, CDR2 SMNVEV (reference sequence). The V segment lost 5 bases and the J segment 6 bases; nucleotides outside the gene matches: 17. CDR3 region: CASSPLLGGTGGISGELFF. Written as DNA, the CDR3 is TGTGCCAGCAGTCCGCTACTTGGAGGGACAGGGGGGATTTCCGGGGAGCTGTTTTTT.